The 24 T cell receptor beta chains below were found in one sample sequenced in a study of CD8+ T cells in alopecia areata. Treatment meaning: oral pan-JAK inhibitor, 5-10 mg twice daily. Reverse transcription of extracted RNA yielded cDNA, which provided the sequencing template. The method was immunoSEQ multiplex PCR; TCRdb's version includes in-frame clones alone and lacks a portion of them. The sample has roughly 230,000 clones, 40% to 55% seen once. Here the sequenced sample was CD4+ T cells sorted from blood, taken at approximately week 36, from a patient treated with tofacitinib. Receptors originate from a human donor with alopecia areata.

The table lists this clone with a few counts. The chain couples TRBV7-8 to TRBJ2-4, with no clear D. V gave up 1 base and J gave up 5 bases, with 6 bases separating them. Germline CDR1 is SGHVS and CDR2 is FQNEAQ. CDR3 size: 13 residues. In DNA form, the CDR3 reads TGTGCCAGCAGCTTAGGCCGGGAAAACATTCAGTACTTC. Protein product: CASSLGRENIQYF. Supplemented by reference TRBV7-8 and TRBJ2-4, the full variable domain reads GAGVSQSPRYKVAKRGQDVALRCDPISGHVSLFWYQQALGQGPEFLTYFQNEAQLDKSGLPSDRFFAERPEGSVSTLKIQRTQQEDSAVYLCASSLGRENIQYFGAGTRLSVL.

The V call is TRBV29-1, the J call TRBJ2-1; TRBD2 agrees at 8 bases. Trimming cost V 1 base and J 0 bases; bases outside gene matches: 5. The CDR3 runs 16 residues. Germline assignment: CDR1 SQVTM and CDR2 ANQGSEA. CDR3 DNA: TGCAGCGTTGAAGGGAGCGGGAGAAGCTCCTACAATGAGCAGTTCTTC. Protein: CSVEGSGRSSYNEQFF.

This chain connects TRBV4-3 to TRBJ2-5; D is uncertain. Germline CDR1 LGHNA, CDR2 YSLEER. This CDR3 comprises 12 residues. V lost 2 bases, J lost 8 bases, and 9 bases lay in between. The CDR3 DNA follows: TGCGCCAGCAGCCAAAACGGAGTCACCCAGTACTTC. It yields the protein CASSQNGVTQYF.

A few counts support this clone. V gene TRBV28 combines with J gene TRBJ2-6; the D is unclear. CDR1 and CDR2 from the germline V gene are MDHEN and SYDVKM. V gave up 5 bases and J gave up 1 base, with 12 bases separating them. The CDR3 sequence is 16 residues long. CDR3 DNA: TGTGCCAGCAGTACCTGGACGGAGTCTGGGGCCAACGTCCTGACTTTC. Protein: CASSTWTESGANVLTF.

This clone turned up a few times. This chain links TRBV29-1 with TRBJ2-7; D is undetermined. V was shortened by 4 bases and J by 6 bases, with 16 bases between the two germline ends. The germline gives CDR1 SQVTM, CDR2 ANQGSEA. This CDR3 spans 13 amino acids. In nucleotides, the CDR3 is TGCAGCGTTGCTCCTGGCCCGTTTTCCGAGCAGTACTTC. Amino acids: CSVAPGPFSEQYF.

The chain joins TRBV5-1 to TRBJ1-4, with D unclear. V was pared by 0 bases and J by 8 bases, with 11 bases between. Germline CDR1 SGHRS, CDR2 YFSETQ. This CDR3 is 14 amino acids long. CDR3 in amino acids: CASSLDALSEKLFF. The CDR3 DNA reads TGCGCCAGCAGCTTGGATGCCTTATCGGAAAAACTGTTTTTT.

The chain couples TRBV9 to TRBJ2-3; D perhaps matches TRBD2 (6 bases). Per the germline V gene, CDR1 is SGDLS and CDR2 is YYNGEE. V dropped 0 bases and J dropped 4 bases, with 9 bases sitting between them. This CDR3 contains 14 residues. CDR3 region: CASSVDERADTQYF. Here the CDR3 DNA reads TGTGCCAGCAGCGTAGACGAGCGGGCAGATACGCAGTATTTT.

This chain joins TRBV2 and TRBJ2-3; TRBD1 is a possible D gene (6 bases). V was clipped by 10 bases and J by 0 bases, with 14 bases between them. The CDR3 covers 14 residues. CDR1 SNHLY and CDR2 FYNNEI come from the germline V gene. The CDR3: CATAGTSSTDTQYF. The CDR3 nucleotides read TGTGCCACGGCCGGGACATCTAGCACAGATACGCAGTATTTT.

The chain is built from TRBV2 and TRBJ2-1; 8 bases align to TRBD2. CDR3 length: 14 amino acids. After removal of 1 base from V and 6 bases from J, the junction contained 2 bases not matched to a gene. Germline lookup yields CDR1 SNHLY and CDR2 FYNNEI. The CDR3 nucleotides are TGTGCCAGCAGTGAAGAACTAGCGGCCAATGAGCAGTTCTTC. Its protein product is CASSEELAANEQFF.

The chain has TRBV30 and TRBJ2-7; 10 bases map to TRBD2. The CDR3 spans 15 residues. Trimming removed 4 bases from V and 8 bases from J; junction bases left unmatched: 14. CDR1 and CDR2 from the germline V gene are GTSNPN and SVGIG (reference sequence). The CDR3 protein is CAWNIRTSGIRQQYF. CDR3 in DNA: TGTGCCTGGAACATCCGGACTAGCGGAATTAGGCAGCAGTACTTC.

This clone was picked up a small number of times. This chain's CDR3 is CSVFPIPGGEDGYTF. In nucleotides, the CDR3 is TGCAGCGTGTTCCCAATCCCGGGGGGCGAGGATGGCTACACCTTC. This chain links TRBV29-1 with TRBJ1-2, with D maybe TRBD1 (6 bases). The CDR3 spans 15 residues. V was pared by 6 bases and J by 6 bases, with 23 bases between. Germline CDR1 SQVTM, CDR2 ANQGSEA.

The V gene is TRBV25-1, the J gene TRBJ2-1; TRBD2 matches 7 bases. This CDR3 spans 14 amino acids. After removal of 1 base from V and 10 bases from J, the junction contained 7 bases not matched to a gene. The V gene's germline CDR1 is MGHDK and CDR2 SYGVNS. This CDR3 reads CASSESGGRREQFF. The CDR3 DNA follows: TGTGCCAGCAGTGAATCTGGCGGGAGACGGGAGCAGTTCTTC.

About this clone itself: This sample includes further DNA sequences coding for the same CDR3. CDR3 DNA sequence: TGTGCCAGCAGCCGGGGGTACGAGCAGTACTTC. Protein: CASSRGYEQYF. V and J are TRBV7-2 and TRBJ2-7, with D possibly TRBD2 on 6 matching bases. The germline V gene has CDR1 SGHTA and CDR2 FQGNSA. Trimming removed 5 bases from V and 4 bases from J, with 6 bases in between. The CDR3 is 11 residues long.

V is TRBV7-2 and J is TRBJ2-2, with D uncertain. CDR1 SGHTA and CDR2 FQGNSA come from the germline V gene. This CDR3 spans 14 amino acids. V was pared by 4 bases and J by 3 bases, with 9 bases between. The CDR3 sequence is CASSSTAHTGELFF. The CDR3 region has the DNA TGTGCCAGCAGCTCGACGGCCCACACCGGGGAGCTGTTTTTT. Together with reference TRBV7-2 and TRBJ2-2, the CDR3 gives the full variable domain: GAGVSQSPSNKVTEKGKDVELRCDPISGHTALYWYRQSLGQGLEFLIYFQGNSAPDKSGLPSDRFSAERTGGSVSTLTIQRTQQEDSAVYLCASSSTAHTGELFFGEGSRLTVL.

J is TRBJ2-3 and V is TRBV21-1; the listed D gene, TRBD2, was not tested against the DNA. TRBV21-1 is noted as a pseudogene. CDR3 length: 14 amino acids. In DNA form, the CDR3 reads TGTGCCCGAGACCCGGACTTCCGCACAGATACGCAGTATTTT. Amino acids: CARDPDFRTDTQYF.

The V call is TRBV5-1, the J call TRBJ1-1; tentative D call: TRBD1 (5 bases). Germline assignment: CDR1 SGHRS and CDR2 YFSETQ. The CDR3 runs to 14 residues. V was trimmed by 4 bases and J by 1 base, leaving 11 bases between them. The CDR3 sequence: CASSTGGPNTEAFF. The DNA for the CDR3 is TGCGCCAGCAGCACGGGGGGACCGAACACTGAAGCTTTCTTT.

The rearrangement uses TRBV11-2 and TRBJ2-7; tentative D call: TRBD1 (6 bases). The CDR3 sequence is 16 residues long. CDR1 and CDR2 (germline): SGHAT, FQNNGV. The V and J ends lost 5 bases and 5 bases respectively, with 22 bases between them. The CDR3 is CASSLQGQAGVHEQYF. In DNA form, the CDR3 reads TGTGCCAGCAGCCTCCAGGGTCAGGCAGGGGTCCACGAGCAGTACTTC.

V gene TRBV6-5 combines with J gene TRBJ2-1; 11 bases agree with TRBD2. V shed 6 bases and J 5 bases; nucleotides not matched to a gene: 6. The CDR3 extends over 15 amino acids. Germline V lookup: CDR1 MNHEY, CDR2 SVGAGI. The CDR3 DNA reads TGTGCCAGCAGCGCCTGGACTAGCGGGCACAATGAGCAGTTCTTC. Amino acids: CASSAWTSGHNEQFF.

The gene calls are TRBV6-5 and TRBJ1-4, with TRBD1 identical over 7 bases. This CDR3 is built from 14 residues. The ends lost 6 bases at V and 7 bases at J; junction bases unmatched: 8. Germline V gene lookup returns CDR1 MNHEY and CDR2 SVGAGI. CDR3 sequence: CASSRDRYGEKLFF. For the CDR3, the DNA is TGTGCCAGCAGCCGGGACAGATACGGTGAAAAACTGTTTTTT.

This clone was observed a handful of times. The CDR3, as DNA: TGCAGCGTCGGTTCAGACACCGGGACTCAATATGGCTACACCTTC. Protein: CSVGSDTGTQYGYTF. V gene TRBV29-1 combines with J gene TRBJ1-2; a weak D match, TRBD1 (5 bases). Germline V gene sequence: CDR1 SQVTM, CDR2 ANQGSEA. V shed 6 bases and J shed 5 bases, with 22 bases lying between them. The CDR3 totals 15 residues.

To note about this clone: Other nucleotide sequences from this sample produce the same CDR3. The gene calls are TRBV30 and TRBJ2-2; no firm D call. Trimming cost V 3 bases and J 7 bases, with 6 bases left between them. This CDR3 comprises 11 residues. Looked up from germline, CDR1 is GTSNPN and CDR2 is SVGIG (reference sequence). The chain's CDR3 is CAWSVSGELFF. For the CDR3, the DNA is TGTGCCTGGAGCGTTAGCGGGGAGCTGTTTTTT.

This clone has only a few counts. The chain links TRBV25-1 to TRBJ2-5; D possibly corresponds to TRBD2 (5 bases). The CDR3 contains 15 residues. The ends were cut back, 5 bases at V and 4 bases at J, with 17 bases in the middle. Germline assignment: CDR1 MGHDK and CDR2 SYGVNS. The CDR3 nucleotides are TGTGCCAGCAGTCCACTGACTACGTTTGGAGAGACCCAGTACTTC. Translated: CASSPLTTFGETQYF.

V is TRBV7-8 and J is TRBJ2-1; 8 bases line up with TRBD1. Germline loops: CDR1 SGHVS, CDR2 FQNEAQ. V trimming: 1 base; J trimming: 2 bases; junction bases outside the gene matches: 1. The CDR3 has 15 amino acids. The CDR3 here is CASSLGTGPYNEQFF. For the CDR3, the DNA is TGTGCCAGCAGCTTAGGGACAGGGCCCTACAATGAGCAGTTCTTC.

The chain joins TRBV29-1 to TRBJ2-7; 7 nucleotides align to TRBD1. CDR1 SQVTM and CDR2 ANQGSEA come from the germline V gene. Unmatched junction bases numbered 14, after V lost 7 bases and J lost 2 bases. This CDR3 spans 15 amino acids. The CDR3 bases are TGCAGCGCTCGCGGAACAGGGGCAGGGACCTACGAGCAGTACTTC. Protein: CSARGTGAGTYEQYF.